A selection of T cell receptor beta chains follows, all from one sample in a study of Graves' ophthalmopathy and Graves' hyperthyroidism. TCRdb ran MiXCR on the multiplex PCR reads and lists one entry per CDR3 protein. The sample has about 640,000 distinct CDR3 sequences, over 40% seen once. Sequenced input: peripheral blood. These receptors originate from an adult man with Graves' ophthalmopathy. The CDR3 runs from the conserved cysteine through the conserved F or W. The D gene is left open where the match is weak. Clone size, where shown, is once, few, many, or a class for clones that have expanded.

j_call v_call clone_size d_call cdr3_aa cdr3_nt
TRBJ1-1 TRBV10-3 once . CAISAEGTEAFF TGTGCCATCAGTGCTGAGGGTACTGAAGCTTTCTTT
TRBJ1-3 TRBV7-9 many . CASSFRGENTIYF TGTGCCAGCAGCTTTCGGGGCGAAAACACCATATATTTT
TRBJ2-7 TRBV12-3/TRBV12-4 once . CASSQTGVEQYF TGTGCCAGCAGCCAGACCGGGGTCGAGCAGTACTTC
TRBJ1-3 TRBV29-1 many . CSVSRDAGNTIYF TGCAGCGTTTCCCGGGACGCTGGAAACACCATATATTTT
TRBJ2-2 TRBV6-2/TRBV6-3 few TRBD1 CASSYYQGVTGELFF TGTGCCAGCAGTTACTACCAGGGGGTCACCGGGGAGCTGTTTTTT
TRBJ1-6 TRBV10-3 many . CAISGEWRGNSPLHF TGTGCCATCAGTGGAGAATGGCGTGGCAATTCACCCCTCCACTTT
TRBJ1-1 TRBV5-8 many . CASSLITALNTEAFF TGTGCCAGCAGCTTAATTACAGCCCTGAACACTGAAGCTTTCTTT
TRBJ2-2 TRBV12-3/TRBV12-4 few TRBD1 CASSQLGTEAGELFF TGTGCCAGCAGTCAACTGGGGACAGAAGCCGGGGAGCTGTTTTTT
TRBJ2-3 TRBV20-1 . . CSASSSGTDTQYF TGCAGTGCTAGTAGCAGCGGCACAGATACGCAGTATTTT
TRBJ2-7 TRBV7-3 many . CASSLGQSHEQYF TGTGCCAGCAGCTTAGGTCAGTCCCACGAGCAGTACTTC
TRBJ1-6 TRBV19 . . CARRAGTVDNSPLHF TGTGCTAGAAGGGCAGGGACGGTAGATAATTCACCCCTCCACTTT
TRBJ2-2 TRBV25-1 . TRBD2 CASGRLAANTGELFF TGTGCCAGCGGAAGACTAGCGGCGAACACCGGGGAGCTGTTTTTT
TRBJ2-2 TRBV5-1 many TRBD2 CASSLGLAGNTGELFF TGTGCCAGCAGCTTAGGGCTAGCGGGGAACACCGGGGAGCTGTTTTTT
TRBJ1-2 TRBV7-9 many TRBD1 CASTRTGRNYGYTF TGTGCCAGCACTAGGACAGGCCGTAACTATGGCTACACCTTC
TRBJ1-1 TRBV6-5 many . CASSYDGNTEAFF TGTGCCAGCAGTTACGACGGGAACACTGAAGCTTTCTTT
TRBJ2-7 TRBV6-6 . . CASTNRDGPYEQYF TGTGCCAGCACCAACCGGGACGGCCCCTACGAGCAGTACTTC
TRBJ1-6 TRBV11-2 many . CASTAGSYNSPLHF TGTGCCAGCACCGCCGGGTCGTATAATTCACCCCTCCACTTT
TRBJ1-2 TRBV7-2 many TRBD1 CASSLVLTGGGGYTF TGTGCCAGCAGCTTAGTCCTCACAGGGGGTGGTGGCTACACCTTC
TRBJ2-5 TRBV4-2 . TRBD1 CASSQDRTGGSETQYF TGTGCCAGCAGCCAAGACCGTACAGGGGGGTCGGAGACCCAGTACTTC
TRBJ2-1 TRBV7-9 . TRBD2 CASSLFLAGGREQFF TGTGCCAGCAGCTTATTCCTAGCGGGAGGGCGTGAGCAGTTCTTC
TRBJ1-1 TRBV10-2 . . CASSGEGTEAFF TGCGCCAGCAGTGGCGAGGGCACTGAAGCTTTCTTT
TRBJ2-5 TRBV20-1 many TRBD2 CSVTGLTKETQYF TGCAGTGTAACGGGACTAACCAAAGAGACCCAGTACTTC
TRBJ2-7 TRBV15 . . CATSSQQGHYEQYF TGTGCCACCAGCAGCCAGCAGGGCCACTACGAGCAGTACTTC
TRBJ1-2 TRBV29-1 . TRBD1 CSVGQGINYGYTF TGCAGCGTTGGACAGGGGATTAACTATGGCTACACCTTC
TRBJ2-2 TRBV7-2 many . CASSFDETDTGELFF TGTGCCAGCAGCTTCGACGAGACAGACACCGGGGAGCTGTTTTTT
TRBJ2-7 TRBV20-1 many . CSAKGLDSYEQYF TGCAGTGCTAAGGGACTGGACTCCTACGAGCAGTACTTC
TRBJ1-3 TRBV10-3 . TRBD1 CASSYLGTGDNSGNTIYF TGTGCCAGCAGTTACCTCGGGACAGGGGACAACTCTGGAAACACCATATATTTT
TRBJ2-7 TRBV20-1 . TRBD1 CSAGSGTGTYEQYF TGCAGTGCTGGCTCCGGGACAGGCACCTACGAGCAGTACTTC
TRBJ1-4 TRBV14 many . CASSHPFGRTNEKLFF TGTGCCAGCAGCCACCCGTTCGGGAGGACTAATGAAAAACTGTTTTTT
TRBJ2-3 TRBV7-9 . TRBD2 CASSLLAGTDTQYF TGTGCCAGCAGCTTACTAGCGGGCACAGATACGCAGTATTTT
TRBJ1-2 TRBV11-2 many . CASRQTRVANYGYTF TGTGCCAGCAGACAAACCAGGGTCGCTAACTATGGCTACACCTTC
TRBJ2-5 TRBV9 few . CASTGSNGETQYF TGTGCCAGCACCGGGAGCAACGGGGAGACCCAGTACTTC
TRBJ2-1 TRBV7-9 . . CASTPGDEQFF TGTGCCAGCACCCCCGGGGATGAGCAGTTCTTC
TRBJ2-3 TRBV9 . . CATSAGDNEQYF TGTGCCACCAGCGCAGGGGACAATGAGCAGTATTTT
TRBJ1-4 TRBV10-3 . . CAISDVRVVTNEKLFF TGTGCCATCAGTGATGTCAGGGTGGTAACTAATGAAAAACTGTTTTTT
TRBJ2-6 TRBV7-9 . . CAWTATVSGANVLTF TGTGCCTGGACCGCGACTGTCTCTGGGGCCAACGTCCTGACTTTC